This TCR beta chain derives from a study of T cell responses to AZD1222 COVID-19 vaccine (dated by TCRdb to the early 2020s). Some background on the complete study: Because spike-specific TCR depth and breadth did not differ between the two schedules, AZD1222 recipients who got a second dose at roughly 4 weeks were pooled with those who got a second dose at roughly 12 weeks. Trial participants were enrolled into age subgroups of 18-55, 56-69 and 70-plus years, which contained 148, 28 and 57 TCR-sequenced participants, respectively. A total of more than 230 trial participants underwent TCR sequencing, of whom about 210 received two doses of AZD1222 and around 26 received two doses of the MenACWY control vaccine.

A word on this clone: It has no known antigen specificity. There are no base qualities to consult, and no much larger clone falls within one base.

The sample's time point label, decoded: baseline before first vaccination. Samples from vaccinated people were obtained from the UK trials COV001 and COV002, which included a single-blind randomized controlled phase 2/3 trial of AZD1222 (ChAdOx1 nCoV-19) in healthy adults. Trial participant PBMC samples were collected at day 0 and day 28 after the second dose for TCRbeta chain sequencing. Including cysteine and phenylalanine, the CDR3 has 14 amino acids. Only the CDR3 DNA is retained, 42 bases long and in frame from the first base. Relative to germline, V is missing 5 bases and J is missing 6 bases, with 7 bases of the junction outside any gene match. The germline V gene specifies SGHVS as CDR1 and FNYEAQ as CDR2. What the research found in general, with its limitations: Spike-specific TCR breadth and depth rose significantly after two AZD1222 doses compared with day 0 and with MenACWY recipients. In the small 56-69-year group, the increase in depth fell short of significance, most likely because of low power. Participants were mostly white British, with more females than males. The authors suggested clonal diversity may have been underestimated. The vaccine-associated CD4 TCRs covered the entire spike protein, and the dominant responses fell in regions 160-218 and 743-854. Because no samples from the day 14 peak response were available, repertoires could be characterized only after the peak T cell response. Conclusions about previously exposed vaccinees are limited because only five to seven AZD1222 recipients were SARS-CoV-2 seropositive at baseline. Nearly half of unique spike-specific TCRs reportedly recognized epitopes outside regions mutated in the B.1.351 and B.1.1.7 variants.

The CDR3 regions of human TCRbeta chains were analyzed by immunosequencing. On the study's bioinformatics: TCRs in the repertoires were matched against a reference library of SARS-CoV-2-specific TCRs that had been generated with the MIRA antigen-specificity platform. Breadth meant the fraction of unique TCRs that were SARS-CoV-2-associated, whereas depth meant the fraction of total T cells that were SARS-CoV-2-associated. Using the MIRA data, each spike-specific TCR was assigned both to the spike region to which the TCR was reactive and to a CD4 or CD8 class. Log10-transformed breadth and depth values were compared by one-way ANOVA with Sidak's multiple comparisons tests. This immuneACCESS table, as held by TCRdb, lists in-frame sequences with V and J called but not all clones. Of the missing ones, under half trace to an unresolved V gene in checked studies; the others have no known cause. V and J calls and clone size are those listed in that table; D and trimming were worked out from the DNA. Across this sample there are roughly 30,000 clones, with about 77% seen only once. Under 6.5% of the sample is in the top ten clones.

Sequencing was performed on peripheral blood, taken on day 0 of AZD1222 vaccination. Here the chain combines TRBV7-6 and TRBJ2-1; TRBD1 agrees with 7 junctional bases. This TCR was recovered from an adult in good health. The DNA is as follows: TGTGCCAGCAGCCAACTGGGACAGACCAATGAGCAGTTCTTC. It encodes CASSQLGQTNEQFF.